These 19 T cell receptor beta chains came from one sample sequenced in a study of cytotoxic CD8 clonotypes in ibrutinib-treated CLL. TCRdb's table, derived via immunoSEQ multiplex PCR, lists solely in-frame clones and lacks some. The repertoire holds some 81,000 clones, with roughly 83% as singletons. The material sequenced was PBMCs, taken after 12 months of ibrutinib treatment. These TCRs come from a human donor with chronic lymphocytic leukemia.

This clone was observed a handful of times. The rearrangement uses TRBV9 and TRBJ2-3, with D tentatively TRBD2 (5 bases). Germline values: CDR1 SGDLS, CDR2 YYNGEE. The CDR3 contains 15 residues. The V and J ends lost 4 bases and 6 bases respectively, with 18 bases between them. Here the CDR3 DNA reads TGTGCCAGCAGCCCGACTAATACCCAAGGGGATACGCAGTATTTT. Translation: CASSPTNTQGDTQYF.

In DNA form, the CDR3 reads TGTGCCAGCAGCTTGGGCGGTTTTCTGGAGACCCAGTACTTC. Protein sequence: CASSLGGFLETQYF. The chain employs TRBV5-6 and TRBJ2-5, with unresolved D. V shed 0 bases and J shed 5 bases, with 11 bases lying between them. The CDR3 sequence is 14 residues long. The germline CDR1 and CDR2 sequences are SGHDT and YYEEEE.

This rearrangement joins TRBV6-1 to TRBJ2-2; the D is unclear. Between the trimmed V and J ends, which lost 2 bases and 6 bases, there was a span of 7 bases. The CDR3 covers 13 residues. The germline V gene has CDR1 MNHNS and CDR2 SASEGT. The CDR3 region is CASSETLAGELFF. DNA of the CDR3: TGTGCCAGCAGTGAAACCTTAGCCGGGGAGCTGTTTTTT.

This chain links TRBV7-2 with TRBJ2-4, with TRBD2 matching over 7 bases. The CDR3 is made up of 17 amino acids. Germline CDR1 and CDR2: SGHTA and FQGNSA. The V segment lost 1 base and the J segment 4 bases; nucleotides outside the gene matches: 10. CDR3 nucleotides: TGTGCCAGCAGCTTAGGGGGCGGGGGAGCTGAAAAAAACATTCAGTACTTC. Protein: CASSLGGGGAEKNIQYF.

This chain joins TRBV7-8 and TRBJ2-7; D not resolved. CDR1 is SGHVS, CDR2 FQNEAQ, per germline. The V end lost 2 bases, the J end lost 2 bases, and 10 bases lay between the germline ends. CDR3 length equals 14 residues. In DNA, the CDR3 is TGTGCCAGCAGCTTAAGGCTCCCCCCCTACGAGCAGTACTTC. Its translation is CASSLRLPPYEQYF. Using reference TRBV7-8 and TRBJ2-7 for the parts outside the CDR3, the full variable domain is GAGVSQSPRYKVAKRGQDVALRCDPISGHVSLFWYQQALGQGPEFLTYFQNEAQLDKSGLPSDRFFAERPEGSVSTLKIQRTQQEDSAVYLCASSLRLPPYEQYFGPGTRLTVT.

The V gene is TRBV7-2, the J gene TRBJ1-5, with D perhaps matching TRBD1 (5 bases). The CDR3 contains 16 residues. CDR1 and CDR2 from the germline V gene are SGHTA and FQGNSA. The V gene lost 2 bases and the J gene lost 1 base, with 12 bases spanning the gap. The CDR3 nucleotides are TGTGCCAGCAGCTTATGGGGGACCGGGAGCAATCAGCCCCAGCATTTT. Protein: CASSLWGTGSNQPQHF.

The V call is TRBV7-5, the J call TRBJ2-3. TRBV7-5 is marked as a pseudogene. The CDR3 has 12 residues. CDR3 amino acids: CARSLGGDTQYF. The CDR3 nucleotides read TGTGCCAGAAGCTTAGGGGGGGATACGCAGTATTTT.

The CDR3, as DNA: TGTGCCAGCAGCCCCGGGACAGGGAATTCACCCCTCCACTTT. Its protein product is CASSPGTGNSPLHF. The chain carries TRBV13 and TRBJ1-6; 9 nucleotides agree with TRBD1. The V gene's germline CDR1 is PRHDT and CDR2 FYEKMQ (reference sequence). V shed 5 bases, J shed 7 bases, and the junction held 3 bases outside the gene matches. The CDR3 loop spans 14 amino acids.

The DNA for the CDR3 is TGTGCCAGCAGTTTAAGGGCGTTAGTAGACCCTACCCTTAGCAATCAGCCCCAGCATTTT. Translating gives CASSLRALVDPTLSNQPQHF. The rearrangement links TRBV28 to TRBJ1-5; no definite D call. V was shortened by 2 bases and J by 0 bases, with 23 bases between the two germline ends. This CDR3 comprises 20 residues. Germline assignment: CDR1 MDHEN and CDR2 SYDVKM.

This sequence joins TRBV6-5 and TRBJ1-5, with D unresolved. CDR1 is MNHEY and CDR2 is SVGAGI in the germline V gene. The CDR3 totals 14 residues. Trimming left V 8 bases short and J 2 bases short, with 13 bases between. CDR3 nucleotides: TGTGCCAGCGAGGGCAGGAGTGGCAATCAGCCCCAGCATTTT. Its translation is CASEGRSGNQPQHF.

The genes are TRBV15 and TRBJ2-5; TRBD2 matches 14 bases. Looked up from germline, CDR1 is LNHNV and CDR2 is YYDKDF (reference sequence). CDR3 size: 16 residues. The trim removed 1 base at V and 7 bases at J, leaving 5 bases unmatched. The CDR3 DNA reads TGTGCCACCAGCAGAGCCGGGACTAGCGGGAGTGGGACCCAGTACTTC. Translating gives CATSRAGTSGSGTQYF.

The V gene is TRBV28, the J gene TRBJ1-6; D is uncertain. The V end lost 0 bases, the J end lost 9 bases, and 15 bases lay between the germline ends. Germline V gene sequence: CDR1 MDHEN, CDR2 SYDVKM. CDR3 length equals 16 residues. The CDR3 reads CASSLWEGRLGSPLHF. CDR3 nucleotides: TGTGCCAGCAGTTTATGGGAAGGGCGCCTTGGTTCACCCCTCCACTTT.

The CDR3 bases are TGTGCCACCACAGCCCCCGGGACTAGCGGGGGCTACGAGCAGTACTTC. Translated, it gives CATTAPGTSGGYEQYF. The gene calls are TRBV27 and TRBJ2-7; 14 bases align to TRBD2. Germline V gene lookup returns CDR1 MNHEY and CDR2 SMNVEV (reference sequence). The CDR3 length is 16 residues. V lost 10 bases, J lost 3 bases, and 11 bases stayed unmatched.

The genes are TRBV7-9 and TRBJ2-7, with D possibly matching TRBD1 (6 bases). Germline V lookup: CDR1 SEHNR, CDR2 FQNEAQ (reference sequence). V lost 5 bases to trimming and J lost 0 bases, with 26 bases between them. The CDR3 contains 19 residues. The CDR3 DNA is TGTGCCAGCAGCGCTCGACAGGACCCCAACCCCCTTAGCTCCTACGAGCAGTACTTC. Translation: CASSARQDPNPLSSYEQYF.

This rearrangement joins TRBV11-2 to TRBJ2-5, with 7 bases that match TRBD2. There are 15 residues in the CDR3. V lost 5 bases, J lost 7 bases, and 13 bases stayed unmatched. The V gene's germline CDR1 is SGHAT and CDR2 FQNNGV. The CDR3 is CASSPSAGALGTQYF. The CDR3 nucleotides read TGTGCCAGCAGCCCCTCCGCGGGAGCCCTCGGGACCCAGTACTTC.

The chain carries TRBV5-1 and TRBJ2-2; 11 positions agree with TRBD1. V gave up 4 bases and J gave up 7 bases; unmatched junction bases: 9. This CDR3 spans 16 amino acids. Germline CDR1 and CDR2: SGHRS and YFSETQ. The CDR3 loop is CASSPGTGGLGGELFF. CDR3 coding DNA: TGCGCCAGCAGCCCCGGGACAGGGGGTTTGGGCGGGGAGCTGTTTTTT.

The chain employs TRBV5-4 and TRBJ2-7; 9 bases match TRBD2. V gave up 0 bases and J gave up 6 bases; unmatched junction bases: 7. The CDR3 has 15 residues. Germline V gives CDR1 SGHNT, CDR2 YYREEE (reference sequence). The CDR3, as DNA: TGTGCCAGCAGCTTGGAGGTTCGCGGGAGGGCCGAGCAGTACTTC. Amino acid sequence: CASSLEVRGRAEQYF.

This chain joins TRBV6-5 and TRBJ1-4; possible D gene TRBD1, 5 bases. V gave up 6 bases and J gave up 7 bases, with 18 bases separating them. This CDR3 is built from 15 residues. Germline loops: CDR1 MNHEY, CDR2 SVGAGI. CDR3 nucleotides: TGTGCCAGCAGCCGAGCGGGGGGGGTGGGTGAAAAACTGTTTTTT. It codes for CASSRAGGVGEKLFF.

The chain couples TRBV2 to TRBJ2-2, with 7 bases identical to TRBD1. CDR3 length: 14 residues. After removal of 7 bases from V and 4 bases from J, the junction contained 6 bases not matched to a gene. Germline V gives CDR1 SNHLY, CDR2 FYNNEI. This CDR3 is CASNRGQTTGELFF. The CDR3 nucleotides are TGTGCCAGCAATCGGGGACAGACCACCGGGGAGCTGTTTTTT.